The clone carrying this T cell receptor beta chain came up once. Its antigen is not identified. These data come from a study of T-cell memory formation after mild COVID-19. Study-wide points: The finding that pre-infection memory included some responding clones suggested that cross-reactive memory joined. Later expanders leaned CD4+, whereas clones that contracted between day 15 and 85 were balanced CD4/CD8.

TCRdb re-called the 5' RACE reads through MiXCR, storing one row per CDR3 protein. Of around 50,000 distinct CDR3 sequences listed, 25% to 30% were seen once; the top ten hold 40% to 50%. CDR3 length equals 12 residues. V was clipped by 2 bases and J by 6 bases, with 2 bases between them. Germline assignment: CDR1 MNHEY and CDR2 SVGEGT. Specimen: PBMCs or a T cell subset sorted from them (not recorded which). This receptor was taken from a man aged 18 to 29 who had mild COVID-19 (a few samples of this study predate the infection). Cell type and time point are not known. The chain carries TRBV6-2 or TRBV6-3 and TRBJ1-6; no definite D call. The CDR3 DNA is TGTGCCAGCAGTTACGTTAATTCACCCCTCCACTTT. Its protein is CASSYVNSPLHF.